This TCR beta chain was obtained from a study of T cell responses to AZD1222 COVID-19 vaccine. The V gene end was trimmed by 5 bases and the J gene end by 1 base; junction bases not matched to a gene: 7. This CDR3 has 15 amino acids. The germline V gene encodes CDR1 SGHAT and CDR2 FQNNGV. Measured with immunoSEQ multiplex PCR; TCRdb has only the in-frame clones, and not every one. Seen here are roughly 200,000 clones, roughly 90% observed once, and the top ten hold approximately 1.6%. V usage is TRBV11-2 and J usage is TRBJ1-1; 7 positions agree with TRBD1. The clonotype originates from an adult who received the AZD1222 COVID-19 vaccine. The sample was peripheral blood, taken 28 days after the second AZD1222 dose. CDR3 in DNA: TGTGCCAGCAGCCCAAGACAGGGAAGGAACACTGAAGCTTTCTTT. Amino acids: CASSPRQGRNTEAFF.